The rows below give T cell receptor beta chains drawn from one sample of a study of blood T cell repertoires in COVID-19. TCRdb keeps only in-frame clones here, not all; method: immunoSEQ multiplex PCR. The sample gives 200,000 to 250,000 clones, around 85% of which show up once; roughly 2.4% is in the top ten. The source material was peripheral blood. Receptors originate from a woman in her 50s with acute or convalescent COVID-19. CDR3s include the opening cysteine and the closing phenylalanine or tryptophan. Each record gives: J gene, clone size, V gene, D gene, CDR3 DNA, CDR3 protein. The D gene is left open where the match is weak. The size entry is marked missing in some rows and otherwise reads once, few, many or a size class.

J gene: TRBJ1-6; clone size: NA; V gene: TRBV6-6; D gene: NA; CDR3 DNA: TGTGCCAGCAGTTACACCGCAGGGAATTCACCCCTCCACTTT; CDR3 protein: CASSYTAGNSPLHF
J gene: TRBJ1-5; clone size: few; V gene: TRBV7-9; D gene: NA; CDR3 DNA: TGTGCCAGCAGCTTAGAGGGGCAGGGGAATCAGCCCCAGCATTTT; CDR3 protein: CASSLEGQGNQPQHF
J gene: TRBJ1-1; clone size: NA; V gene: TRBV6-5; D gene: NA; CDR3 DNA: TGTGCCAGCAGTTACTCTGCAGGGGAGAACACTGAAGCTTTCTTT; CDR3 protein: CASSYSAGENTEAFF
J gene: TRBJ2-7; clone size: NA; V gene: TRBV27; D gene: NA; CDR3 DNA: TGTGCCAGCAGCCCAAACGGTTTCCTATACGAGCAGTACTTC; CDR3 protein: CASSPNGFLYEQYF
J gene: TRBJ1-1; clone size: NA; V gene: TRBV7-6; D gene: NA; CDR3 DNA: TGTGCCAGCAGCTTAGATAGAACGAACACTGAAGCTTTCTTT; CDR3 protein: CASSLDRTNTEAFF
J gene: TRBJ2-7; clone size: NA; V gene: TRBV9; D gene: TRBD2; CDR3 DNA: TGTGCCAGCAGCTCAGGACTAGGGGACGAGCAGTACTTC; CDR3 protein: CASSSGLGDEQYF
J gene: TRBJ2-4; clone size: NA; V gene: TRBV5-8; D gene: TRBD1; CDR3 DNA: TGTGCCAGCAGCGATGGGACAGGGGAGAACATTCAGTACTTC; CDR3 protein: CASSDGTGENIQYF
J gene: TRBJ2-5; clone size: NA; V gene: TRBV6-1; D gene: TRBD2; CDR3 DNA: TGTGCCAGCAGTGAAGCGCCGATTTTCGTACTAGCGGGCTCAAGACAAGAGACCCAGTACTTC; CDR3 protein: CASSEAPIFVLAGSRQETQYF
J gene: TRBJ2-5; clone size: NA; V gene: TRBV4-3; D gene: TRBD1; CDR3 DNA: TGCGCCAGCAGCCGGGACAGGGTAAGGGAGACCCAGTACTTC; CDR3 protein: CASSRDRVRETQYF
J gene: TRBJ2-7; clone size: once; V gene: TRBV19; D gene: TRBD2; CDR3 DNA: TGTGCCAGTAGTATGGGACTAGCGGGGCCCTACGAGCAGTACTTC; CDR3 protein: CASSMGLAGPYEQYF
J gene: TRBJ1-1; clone size: NA; V gene: TRBV5-4; D gene: TRBD1; CDR3 DNA: TGTGCCAGCAGCTTGGAAAGGGGGCTGGCTGAAGCTTTCTTT; CDR3 protein: CASSLERGLAEAFF
J gene: TRBJ2-2; clone size: NA; V gene: TRBV5-1; D gene: TRBD2; CDR3 DNA: TGCGCCAGCAGCTTGTTAGCGGGGGATTCCGGGGAGCTGTTTTTT; CDR3 protein: CASSLLAGDSGELFF
J gene: TRBJ2-3; clone size: NA; V gene: TRBV10-3; D gene: TRBD1; CDR3 DNA: TGTGCCATCACCGCCGGGACAGGGGTAGATACGCAGTATTTT; CDR3 protein: CAITAGTGVDTQYF
J gene: TRBJ2-3; clone size: NA; V gene: TRBV12-3/TRBV12-4; D gene: TRBD2; CDR3 DNA: TGTGCCAGCAGTCGCGGGGGGGCCCAGTATTTT; CDR3 protein: CASSRGGAQYF
J gene: TRBJ1-1; clone size: NA; V gene: TRBV19; D gene: NA; CDR3 DNA: TGTGCCAGTACTTGGGGGGGGCAGAGCACTGAAGCTTTCTTT; CDR3 protein: CASTWGGQSTEAFF
J gene: TRBJ1-1; clone size: NA; V gene: TRBV7-8; D gene: NA; CDR3 DNA: TGTGCCAGCAGCTTAGTAGGGAGGGATACTGAAGCTTTCTTT; CDR3 protein: CASSLVGRDTEAFF
J gene: TRBJ1-1; clone size: NA; V gene: TRBV10-2; D gene: NA; CDR3 DNA: TGCGCCACTAGGGCCGGCCAGCGGGCTTTCTTT; CDR3 protein: CATRAGQRAFF
J gene: TRBJ2-7; clone size: NA; V gene: TRBV3-1/TRBV3-2; D gene: TRBD1; CDR3 DNA: TGTGCCAGCAGCCCCGCGACAGGGTATTACTACGAGCAGTACTTC; CDR3 protein: CASSPATGYYYEQYF
J gene: TRBJ2-7; clone size: few; V gene: TRBV13; D gene: TRBD1; CDR3 DNA: TGTGCCAGCAGATGGAAGGGGGCGGAATACGAGCAGTACTTC; CDR3 protein: CASRWKGAEYEQYF
J gene: TRBJ2-3; clone size: NA; V gene: TRBV24-1; D gene: TRBD1; CDR3 DNA: TGTGCCACCAGTGACCCTGGGACAGGGGCAGGAGATACGCAGTATTTT; CDR3 protein: CATSDPGTGAGDTQYF
J gene: TRBJ2-1; clone size: once; V gene: TRBV4-3; D gene: TRBD2; CDR3 DNA: TGCGCCAGCAGCCAAGATAACGAGTGGGGCCTAGCGGGAGGTCTCAATGAGCAGTTCTTC; CDR3 protein: CASSQDNEWGLAGGLNEQFF
J gene: TRBJ1-4; clone size: NA; V gene: TRBV7-2; D gene: NA; CDR3 DNA: TGTGCCAGCAGCTTAGGGTCACAGACAACTAATGAAAAACTGTTTTTT; CDR3 protein: CASSLGSQTTNEKLFF
J gene: TRBJ2-1; clone size: NA; V gene: TRBV6-4; D gene: TRBD2; CDR3 DNA: TGTGCCAGCTCCTGGACTAGCGGGCCGTACAATGAGCAGTTCTTC; CDR3 protein: CASSWTSGPYNEQFF
J gene: TRBJ2-3; clone size: NA; V gene: TRBV18; D gene: NA; CDR3 DNA: TGTGCCAGCTCACCAAGACGGGATTTCGATACGCAGTATTTT; CDR3 protein: CASSPRRDFDTQYF
J gene: TRBJ1-6; clone size: once; V gene: TRBV5-6; D gene: TRBD1; CDR3 DNA: TGTGCCAGCAGCCCGGACAGGGGGCGAAGCAATTCACCCCTCCACTTT; CDR3 protein: CASSPDRGRSNSPLHF
J gene: TRBJ2-2; clone size: NA; V gene: TRBV30; D gene: TRBD2; CDR3 DNA: TGTGCCTGGAGTGTAGCTAGCGGTGCCGGGGAGCTGTTTTTT; CDR3 protein: CAWSVASGAGELFF
J gene: TRBJ2-7; clone size: few; V gene: TRBV9; D gene: NA; CDR3 DNA: TGTGCCAGCAGCCCCCGACAGGGAGGCTACGAGCAGTACTTC; CDR3 protein: CASSPRQGGYEQYF
J gene: TRBJ1-2; clone size: NA; V gene: TRBV6-5; D gene: NA; CDR3 DNA: TGTGCCAGCAGGATCCAGGGAGGCGGCTACACCTTC; CDR3 protein: CASRIQGGGYTF
J gene: TRBJ1-3; clone size: NA; V gene: TRBV4-3; D gene: NA; CDR3 DNA: TGCGCCAGCAGCCAAGAATATGAGGGAAACACCATATATTTT; CDR3 protein: CASSQEYEGNTIYF
J gene: TRBJ1-5; clone size: NA; V gene: TRBV19; D gene: TRBD1; CDR3 DNA: TGTGCCAGTAGTCCGGGGACAGTCCGACGGCCCCAGCATTTT; CDR3 protein: CASSPGTVRRPQHF
J gene: TRBJ2-1; clone size: NA; V gene: TRBV6-5; D gene: TRBD1; CDR3 DNA: TGTGCCAGCAGGAACAGGGGGCTATACAATGAGCAGTTCTTC; CDR3 protein: CASRNRGLYNEQFF
J gene: TRBJ1-2; clone size: NA; V gene: TRBV7-2; D gene: NA; CDR3 DNA: TGTGCCAGCAGCACATATTTGGACACATATGGCTACACCTTC; CDR3 protein: CASSTYLDTYGYTF
J gene: TRBJ2-3; clone size: few; V gene: TRBV5-1; D gene: NA; CDR3 DNA: TGCGCCAGCAGCTTCGATGGAGTTGGCACAGATACGCAGTATTTT; CDR3 protein: CASSFDGVGTDTQYF
J gene: TRBJ1-2; clone size: NA; V gene: TRBV30; D gene: NA; CDR3 DNA: TGTGCCTGGAGTGTAAGTCACCGGGAGGGCGGCTACACCTTC; CDR3 protein: CAWSVSHREGGYTF
J gene: TRBJ2-5; clone size: NA; V gene: TRBV9; D gene: NA; CDR3 DNA: TGTGCCAGCAGCGGTTCCGTCGACTACTCACAAGAGACCCAGTACTTC; CDR3 protein: CASSGSVDYSQETQYF
J gene: TRBJ1-1; clone size: NA; V gene: TRBV30; D gene: NA; CDR3 DNA: TGTGCCTGGACCCGGACTGGAGAAGCTTTCTTT; CDR3 protein: CAWTRTGEAFF
J gene: TRBJ2-3; clone size: once; V gene: TRBV18; D gene: NA; CDR3 DNA: TGTGCCAGCTCACCACTTCAGGGGAGTGTTGAAGATACGCAGTATTTT; CDR3 protein: CASSPLQGSVEDTQYF
J gene: TRBJ2-7; clone size: NA; V gene: TRBV6-2/TRBV6-3; D gene: TRBD2; CDR3 DNA: TGTGCCAGCAGCCGAGCGGGGACCTCCTACGAGCAGTACTTC; CDR3 protein: CASSRAGTSYEQYF
J gene: TRBJ2-5; clone size: NA; V gene: TRBV30; D gene: TRBD2; CDR3 DNA: TGTGCCTGGAGTTACGGGGGGGCCGAGGAGACCCAGTACTTC; CDR3 protein: CAWSYGGAEETQYF